These T cell receptor beta chains were read from a single sample in a study of blood T cells in healthy people across ages. TCRdb passed the 5' RACE reads through MiXCR, listing each CDR3 protein once. Found here are roughly 500,000 distinct CDR3 sequences, less than 25% of them singletons; the top ten hold around 10%. The sample also formed part of further work on T cells of mothers and their children.

Sequencing was carried out using blood. These receptor sequences come from a boy younger than 18 in good health. Each CDR3 is given with its conserved first and last residue. The D gene is left open where the match is weak. Part of the rows lack a size; the others show once, few, many or a class for expanded clones.

TRBJ1-1 | few | TRBD1 | TRBV5-1 | TGCGCCAGCAGCAGACGGACAGGGCGTCGCACTGAAGCTTTCTTT | CASSRRTGRRTEAFF
TRBJ2-5 | . | . | TRBV3-1 | TGTGCCAGCAGCCAAGATTCAACAGGCTGGGCTTTGGAGACCCAGTACTTC | CASSQDSTGWALETQYF
TRBJ2-3 | . | . | TRBV7-8 | TGTGCCAGCAGCTCGGGGTGGGCAGATACGCAGTATTTT | CASSSGWADTQYF
TRBJ1-6 | . | . | TRBV28 | TGTGCCAGCAGCCCCACAGGGAGCTCCTGTAATTCACCCCTCCACTTT | CASSPTGSSCNSPLHF
TRBJ2-6 | . | TRBD1 | TRBV2 | TGTGCCAGCAGATCAACAGGGGGTACCAACGTCCTGACTTTC | CASRSTGGTNVLTF
TRBJ2-3 | . | TRBD1 | TRBV7-8 | TGTGCCAGCAGCTTTAACAGGGGGGTCACAGATACGCAGTATTTT | CASSFNRGVTDTQYF
TRBJ2-7 | . | TRBD1 | TRBV5-1 | TGCGCCAGCAGCGGCGGACAGGGGACTAACGAGCAGTACTTC | CASSGGQGTNEQYF
TRBJ2-1 | . | . | TRBV25-1 | TGTGCGGTAGAGGGAATTTACAATGAGCAGTTCTTC | CAVEGIYNEQFF
TRBJ1-1 | few | . | TRBV4-3 | TGCGCCAGCAGCCAAGAGGAGGGGTACGGTGAAGCTTTCTTT | CASSQEEGYGEAFF
TRBJ2-5 | . | . | TRBV7-2 | TGTGCCAGCAGTAAGGGAGGCGGATGGTACCAAGAGACCCAGTACTTC | CASSKGGGWYQETQYF
TRBJ2-5 | . | . | TRBV28 | TGTGCCAGCACCAGGGGGGAGTACCAAGAGACCCAGTACTTC | CASTRGEYQETQYF
TRBJ1-5 | once | . | TRBV7-2 | TGTGCCAGGAGGAATCAGCCCCAGCATTTT | CARRNQPQHF
TRBJ2-2 | . | . | TRBV14 | TGTGCCAGCAGCCCCTGGCGTGGGGGAACCGGGGAGCTGTTTTTT | CASSPWRGGTGELFF
TRBJ2-7 | few | . | TRBV14 | TGTGCCAGCCGACTTGGTAGCGAGCAGTACTTC | CASRLGSEQYF
TRBJ1-4 | many | TRBD1 | TRBV28 | TGTGCCAGCAGTTCCGGGACAGGGATTGCAACTAATGAAAAACTGTTTTTT | CASSSGTGIATNEKLFF
TRBJ1-2 | . | . | TRBV20-1 | TGCAGTGCTAGAGACCCGATGGGGGAACCTGGCTACACCTTC | CSARDPMGEPGYTF
TRBJ2-2 | . | . | TRBV28 | TGTGCCAGCAGTTCAGGGGAGACGAACACCGGGGAGCTGTTTTTT | CASSSGETNTGELFF
TRBJ1-4 | . | . | TRBV7-2 | TGTGCCAGCAGCCCCTGGCGTAATGGAAAACTGTTTTTT | CASSPWRNGKLFF
TRBJ2-1 | . | . | TRBV6-5 | TGTGCCAGCAGTTACAGTCGAGCGGACAATGAGCAGTTCTTC | CASSYSRADNEQFF
TRBJ2-3 | . | TRBD1 | TRBV12-5 | TGTGCTAGACCTGGGACAGTAACAGATACGCAGTATTTT | CARPGTVTDTQYF
TRBJ2-1 | . | TRBD1 | TRBV9 | TGTGCCAGCAGCGTATATATGGGACAGCCAGCTAATGAGCAGTTCTTC | CASSVYMGQPANEQFF
TRBJ2-5 | few | . | TRBV4-1 | TGCGCCAGCAGCCAAGTTTCGGCGGCCCAGGAGACCCAGTACTTC | CASSQVSAAQETQYF
TRBJ2-3 | . | . | TRBV20-1 | TGCAGTGCCATGAAGTCTCCGGGCACAGATACGCAGTATTTT | CSAMKSPGTDTQYF
TRBJ2-1 | many | TRBD2 | TRBV5-1 | TGCGCCAGCAGCTTTGGGGCGGGAGATGATGAGCAGTTCTTC | CASSFGAGDDEQFF
TRBJ2-1 | . | . | TRBV5-1 | TGCGCCAGCAGCGCCCAGCAAGAGCAGTTCTTC | CASSAQQEQFF
TRBJ2-7 | few | . | TRBV11-2 | TGTGCCAGCAGCCCGAATCATCGCGAGCAGTACTTC | CASSPNHREQYF
TRBJ2-1 | . | TRBD2 | TRBV24-1 | TGTGCCACCGGGACTAGCGGGAGGGCTTCAGCTCGCATCTACAATGAGCAGTTCTTC | CATGTSGRASARIYNEQFF
TRBJ2-5 | many | TRBD2 | TRBV27 | TGTGCCAGCAGCCGTAGCGGGGAGAGAGAGACCCAGTACTTC | CASSRSGERETQYF
TRBJ2-1 | few | . | TRBV10-3 | TGTGCCATCAGTGAGTCAGACGACTCATTAACCCAGTTCTTC | CAISESDDSLTQFF
TRBJ1-1 | few | . | TRBV27 | TGTGCCAGTACCACCTACATGAACACTGAAGCTTTCTTT | CASTTYMNTEAFF
TRBJ2-1 | . | TRBD1 | TRBV30 | TGTGCCTGGGGACAGGGGGGGGAGTACAATGAGCAGTTCTTC | CAWGQGGEYNEQFF
TRBJ2-7 | many | . | TRBV11-1 | TGTGCCAGCAGCTTAGCGGGAACGTCCTACGAGCAGTACTTC | CASSLAGTSYEQYF
TRBJ2-5 | few | . | TRBV27 | TGTGCCAGCAGTTTAATCCCCAGGGGGGATACCCAGTACTTC | CASSLIPRGDTQYF
TRBJ1-3 | . | TRBD1 | TRBV10-3 | TGTGCCATCAGACCCGTCACAGGGGAGTCGGGAAACACCATATATTTT | CAIRPVTGESGNTIYF
TRBJ2-5 | . | TRBD2 | TRBV7-9 | TGTGCCAGCAGCTTGGGGCGGGGGGGCGAAGAGACCCAGTACTTC | CASSLGRGGEETQYF
TRBJ2-7 | few | . | TRBV3-1 | TGTGCCAGCAGCCGCCCCCCGGGCTACGAGCAGTACTTC | CASSRPPGYEQYF
TRBJ2-1 | . | TRBD2 | TRBV27 | TGTGCCAGCAGTTTCCCCCTTGTTAGCGGGAGGATCGTTGAGCAGTTCTTC | CASSFPLVSGRIVEQFF
TRBJ2-7 | . | . | TRBV4-1 | TGCGCCAGCAGCCAAGAGAGGGCCGGCCCTCCCTACGAGCAGTACTTC | CASSQERAGPPYEQYF
TRBJ2-1 | . | . | TRBV5-5 | TGTGCCAGCAGCGTCCGAATGGCCTCCGGCAATGAGCAGTTCTTC | CASSVRMASGNEQFF
TRBJ1-3 | few | TRBD1 | TRBV29-1 | TGCAGCCACCCCGGACAGGCTCCAGGAAACACCATATATTTT | CSHPGQAPGNTIYF
TRBJ2-1 | . | . | TRBV27 | TGTGCCAGCAGTTTCCTCGACTACGGTGAGCAGTTCTTC | CASSFLDYGEQFF
TRBJ2-7 | . | TRBD1 | TRBV7-9 | TGTGCCAGCAGCTTAGTCCACAGGGGGCGCGAGCACGAGCAGTACTTC | CASSLVHRGREHEQYF
TRBJ1-4 | . | . | TRBV12-1 | TGTGCCAGCAGCTCCACCGGGACTTATGTGAAAGATGAAAAACTGTTTTTT | CASSSTGTYVKDEKLFF
TRBJ2-1 | . | TRBD1 | TRBV7-3 | TGTGCCAGCACCGTGGGTGTAAGGGACAGGGGGGTTGGTGAGCAGTTCTTC | CASTVGVRDRGVGEQFF
TRBJ2-5 | . | TRBD1 | TRBV29-1 | TGCAGCGTTGAAGACTGGGTTCCGGGACAGCAAGAGACCCAGTACTTC | CSVEDWVPGQQETQYF
TRBJ1-4 | . | . | TRBV7-2 | TGTGCCAGCAGCTTAGCCCAGTCGGGGGGACGGGAAAAACTGTTTTTT | CASSLAQSGGREKLFF
TRBJ2-3 | many | . | TRBV2 | TGTGCCAGCAGTGATGGGGCAAACAGGGCCACAGATACGCAGTATTTT | CASSDGANRATDTQYF
TRBJ2-5 | . | TRBD1 | TRBV6-1 | TGTGCCAGCAGAGGAGGCCGGGACAGCCAAGAGACCCAGTACTTC | CASRGGRDSQETQYF
TRBJ1-6 | . | . | TRBV4-3 | TGCGCCAGCAGCCAAGAGCGCATGGAGGGTTCACCCCTCCACTTT | CASSQERMEGSPLHF
TRBJ2-4 | few | TRBD2 | TRBV6-5 | TGTGCCAGCAGATCGGGACTAGCGGGAGTGGAAAACATTCAGTACTTC | CASRSGLAGVENIQYF
TRBJ1-1 | . | TRBD1 | TRBV29-1 | TGCAGCGTTGAAGATCTAGGGTCGGGGCAGGGGGGGTTGGAAGCTTTCTTT | CSVEDLGSGQGGLEAFF
TRBJ2-7 | . | . | TRBV6-5 | TGTGCCAGCATCGCCCCCACCCGCGAGCAGTACTTC | CASIAPTREQYF
TRBJ2-5 | few | . | TRBV2 | TGTGCCAGCATTCCCGCTAATGAAGAGACCCAGTACTTC | CASIPANEETQYF
TRBJ1-2 | few | . | TRBV9 | TGTGCCAGCAGCGCCGACGGTAACTATGGCTACACCTTC | CASSADGNYGYTF